These T cell receptor beta chains were read from a single sample in a study of cytomegalovirus exposure and HLA in healthy donors. The method was immunoSEQ multiplex PCR; TCRdb's version includes in-frame clones alone and lacks a portion of them. The repertoire holds some 170,000 clones, over 75% seen once, with under 8% in the top ten. The source material was PBMCs. The receptor set was obtained from a man aged 40-50 years in good health and CMV-seropositive. CDR3s include the opening cysteine and the closing phenylalanine or tryptophan. Fields, in order: CDR3 length, D gene, V gene, J gene, clone size, CDR3 protein, CDR3 DNA. D genes are given only for firm matches. The listing skips clone size in some rows; elsewhere it reads once, few, many or a size class.

len: 15
d_gene: TRBD2
v_gene: TRBV6-5
j_gene: TRBJ2-5
abundance: .
CDR3aa: CASSALAGGAETQYF
CDR3nt: TGTGCCAGCAGTGCCCTAGCGGGAGGGGCAGAGACCCAGTACTTC

len: 12
d_gene: .
v_gene: TRBV18
j_gene: TRBJ1-2
abundance: .
CDR3aa: CASSSNRDGYTF
CDR3nt: TGTGCCAGCTCATCTAACAGGGATGGCTACACCTTC

len: 15
d_gene: TRBD1
v_gene: TRBV7-9
j_gene: TRBJ2-1
abundance: .
CDR3aa: CASSFRTGEGHEQFF
CDR3nt: TGTGCCAGCAGCTTTAGGACAGGGGAAGGCCATGAGCAGTTCTTC

len: 16
d_gene: .
v_gene: TRBV19
j_gene: TRBJ2-4
abundance: few
CDR3aa: CASSKWEPNSKNIQYF
CDR3nt: TGTGCCAGTAGTAAGTGGGAGCCTAACTCCAAAAACATTCAGTACTTC

len: 15
d_gene: .
v_gene: TRBV5-1
j_gene: TRBJ2-5
abundance: once
CDR3aa: CASSSSSGYQETQYF
CDR3nt: TGCGCCAGCAGCTCGAGCTCAGGGTACCAAGAGACCCAGTACTTC

len: 15
d_gene: TRBD1
v_gene: TRBV11-2
j_gene: TRBJ1-4
abundance: .
CDR3aa: CASRTTGGVNEKLFF
CDR3nt: TGTGCCAGCAGAACGACAGGGGGCGTTAATGAAAAACTGTTTTTT

len: 15
d_gene: .
v_gene: TRBV27
j_gene: TRBJ2-2
abundance: .
CDR3aa: CASSLRGRDTGELFF
CDR3nt: TGTGCCAGCAGTTTAAGAGGTCGGGACACCGGGGAGCTGTTTTTT

len: 16
d_gene: TRBD2
v_gene: TRBV6-1
j_gene: TRBJ2-7
abundance: .
CDR3aa: CASSKGTSGKFGEQYF
CDR3nt: TGTGCCAGCAGTAAAGGGACTAGCGGGAAGTTCGGCGAGCAGTACTTC

len: 17
d_gene: .
v_gene: TRBV7-9
j_gene: TRBJ1-4
abundance: .
CDR3aa: CSSSPQPGTGVNEKLFF
CDR3nt: TGTTCCAGCAGCCCCCAGCCCGGGACGGGAGTTAATGAAAAACTGTTTTTT

len: 14
d_gene: .
v_gene: TRBV6-5
j_gene: TRBJ1-2
abundance: few
CDR3aa: CASSYSIYSGGYTF
CDR3nt: TGTGCCAGCAGTTACTCGATATACAGTGGTGGCTACACCTTC

len: 14
d_gene: TRBD2
v_gene: TRBV27
j_gene: TRBJ2-1
abundance: once
CDR3aa: CASTGSGSINEQFF
CDR3nt: TGTGCCAGCACGGGAAGCGGGAGTATCAATGAGCAGTTCTTC

len: 12
d_gene: TRBD2
v_gene: TRBV6-1
j_gene: TRBJ2-7
abundance: .
CDR3aa: CASSQQSGTEYF
CDR3nt: TGTGCCAGCAGTCAACAGAGCGGGACGGAATACTTC

len: 14
d_gene: TRBD1
v_gene: TRBV7-9
j_gene: TRBJ1-1
abundance: few
CDR3aa: CASSMGQLNTEAFF
CDR3nt: TGTGCCAGCAGCATGGGACAGTTGAACACTGAAGCTTTCTTT

len: 16
d_gene: .
v_gene: TRBV5-1
j_gene: TRBJ1-1
abundance: .
CDR3aa: CASSPFGGAQNTEAFF
CDR3nt: TGCGCCAGCAGCCCCTTCGGTGGGGCGCAGAACACTGAAGCTTTCTTT

len: 16
d_gene: TRBD2
v_gene: TRBV5-1
j_gene: TRBJ2-7
abundance: .
CDR3aa: CASSSGLAGGPYEQYF
CDR3nt: TGCGCCAGCAGCTCGGGACTAGCGGGAGGGCCCTACGAGCAGTACTTC

len: 15
d_gene: .
v_gene: TRBV5-1
j_gene: TRBJ2-7
abundance: .
CDR3aa: CASSLIGGLSGEQYF
CDR3nt: TGCGCCAGCAGCTTGATTGGCGGGCTCTCGGGCGAGCAGTACTTC

len: 18
d_gene: .
v_gene: TRBV19
j_gene: TRBJ2-6
abundance: .
CDR3aa: CASVSHGHEGFGANVLTF
CDR3nt: TGTGCCAGTGTAAGTCACGGACATGAAGGTTTTGGGGCCAACGTCCTGACTTTC

len: 15
d_gene: TRBD1
v_gene: TRBV28
j_gene: TRBJ1-5
abundance: .
CDR3aa: CASSSLQGTAKPQHF
CDR3nt: TGTGCCAGCAGTTCCTTACAGGGGACGGCGAAGCCCCAGCATTTT

len: 16
d_gene: TRBD2
v_gene: TRBV2
j_gene: TRBJ2-2
abundance: .
CDR3aa: CASSEYGVSGSEELFF
CDR3nt: TGTGCCAGCAGTGAATATGGGGTTAGCGGGAGCGAGGAGCTGTTTTTT

len: 15
d_gene: TRBD2
v_gene: TRBV7-9
j_gene: TRBJ2-1
abundance: once
CDR3aa: CASSFGSGVYNEQFF
CDR3nt: TGTGCCAGCAGCTTTGGTAGCGGGGTCTACAATGAGCAGTTCTTC

len: 12
d_gene: .
v_gene: TRBV29-1
j_gene: TRBJ1-2
abundance: .
CDR3aa: CSALTPNYGYTF
CDR3nt: TGCAGCGCCCTGACACCTAACTATGGCTACACCTTC

len: 13
d_gene: TRBD1
v_gene: TRBV27
j_gene: TRBJ2-7
abundance: .
CDR3aa: CASSWTGAREQYF
CDR3nt: TGTGCCAGCAGCTGGACAGGGGCACGCGAGCAGTACTTC

len: 18
d_gene: .
v_gene: TRBV5-1
j_gene: TRBJ2-3
abundance: .
CDR3aa: CASSSTSSGRWDTDTQYF
CDR3nt: TGCGCCAGCAGCTCAACTTCTTCCGGGAGATGGGACACAGATACGCAGTATTTT

len: 16
d_gene: .
v_gene: TRBV27
j_gene: TRBJ2-1
abundance: once
CDR3aa: CASSRPRPSSYNEQFF
CDR3nt: TGTGCCAGCAGTCGCCCACGGCCTAGCTCCTACAATGAGCAGTTCTTC

len: 12
d_gene: .
v_gene: TRBV10-1
j_gene: TRBJ2-1
abundance: once
CDR3aa: CASNTGSTAQFF
CDR3nt: TGCGCCAGCAATACCGGGAGTACGGCTCAGTTCTTC

len: 13
d_gene: TRBD2
v_gene: TRBV6-5
j_gene: TRBJ2-3
abundance: .
CDR3aa: CASRIAGPDTQYF
CDR3nt: TGTGCCAGCAGAATAGCGGGACCAGATACGCAGTATTTT

len: 14
d_gene: .
v_gene: TRBV2
j_gene: TRBJ1-5
abundance: .
CDR3aa: CASRARQGNQPQHF
CDR3nt: TGTGCCAGCAGAGCGAGACAGGGCAATCAGCCCCAGCATTTT

len: 15
d_gene: TRBD2
v_gene: TRBV29-1
j_gene: TRBJ2-1
abundance: .
CDR3aa: CSVRLAAILYNEQFF
CDR3nt: TGCAGCGTTCGGCTAGCGGCGATATTATACAATGAGCAGTTCTTC

len: 19
d_gene: TRBD2
v_gene: TRBV7-9
j_gene: TRBJ2-1
abundance: .
CDR3aa: CASSSPPRGAIARYNEQFF
CDR3nt: TGTGCCAGCAGCTCGCCCCCGCGGGGGGCGATCGCGCGCTACAATGAGCAGTTCTTC

len: 14
d_gene: TRBD1
v_gene: TRBV11-3
j_gene: TRBJ2-1
abundance: once
CDR3aa: CASSLGTGVSEQFF
CDR3nt: TGTGCCAGCAGCTTAGGAACAGGGGTGTCCGAGCAGTTCTTC

len: 14
d_gene: .
v_gene: TRBV11-3
j_gene: TRBJ2-5
abundance: .
CDR3aa: CASSLGGSQETQYF
CDR3nt: TGTGCCAGCAGCTTAGGAGGGAGCCAAGAGACCCAGTACTTC

len: 15
d_gene: .
v_gene: TRBV28
j_gene: TRBJ2-3
abundance: .
CDR3aa: CASSFRDNSVDTQYF
CDR3nt: TGTGCCAGCAGTTTCCGGGACAATTCGGTAGATACGCAGTATTTT

len: 14
d_gene: TRBD2
v_gene: TRBV28
j_gene: TRBJ2-1
abundance: .
CDR3aa: CASSTGLALNEQFF
CDR3nt: TGTGCCAGCAGTACGGGACTAGCGTTAAATGAGCAGTTCTTC

len: 17
d_gene: .
v_gene: TRBV5-1
j_gene: TRBJ1-6
abundance: .
CDR3aa: CASSLGTASSYNSPLHF
CDR3nt: TGCGCCAGCAGCTTGGGGACAGCTAGCTCCTATAATTCACCCCTCCACTTT

len: 13
d_gene: .
v_gene: TRBV5-6
j_gene: TRBJ2-5
abundance: .
CDR3aa: CASSRGYQETQYF
CDR3nt: TGTGCCAGCAGCAGGGGTTACCAAGAGACCCAGTACTTC

len: 18
d_gene: TRBD1
v_gene: TRBV14
j_gene: TRBJ2-6
abundance: few
CDR3aa: CASSPDRNPLSGANGLTF
CDR3nt: TGTGCCAGCAGCCCGGACAGGAACCCCCTCTCTGGGGCCAACGGCCTGACTTTC

len: 14
d_gene: TRBD1
v_gene: TRBV27
j_gene: TRBJ2-7
abundance: once
CDR3aa: CASGDREGVNAQYF
CDR3nt: TGTGCCAGCGGGGACAGGGAAGGGGTTAACGCGCAGTACTTC

len: 14
d_gene: .
v_gene: TRBV21-1
j_gene: TRBJ2-3
abundance: few
CDR3aa: CASGQQGAGGTQYF
CDR3nt: TGTGCCAGCGGACAGCAGGGGGCTGGAGGTACGCAGTATTTT

len: 15
d_gene: .
v_gene: TRBV5-1
j_gene: TRBJ1-1
abundance: .
CDR3aa: CASTPGGGLDTEAFF
CDR3nt: TGCGCCAGCACCCCGGGCGGGGGCTTGGATACTGAAGCTTTCTTT

len: 13
d_gene: .
v_gene: TRBV5-1
j_gene: TRBJ2-5
abundance: .
CDR3aa: CASSLSSQETQYF
CDR3nt: TGCGCCAGCAGCTTGTCCAGCCAAGAGACCCAGTACTTC

len: 13
d_gene: .
v_gene: TRBV29-1
j_gene: TRBJ2-1
abundance: .
CDR3aa: CSVEGLARQGQFF
CDR3nt: TGCAGCGTTGAAGGCCTAGCGCGACAAGGGCAGTTCTTC

len: 18
d_gene: TRBD2
v_gene: TRBV4-2
j_gene: TRBJ2-2
abundance: .
CDR3aa: CASSQGPAGGKDTGELFF
CDR3nt: TGTGCCAGCAGCCAAGGACCCGCCGGGGGGAAGGACACCGGGGAGCTGTTTTTT

len: 15
d_gene: TRBD2
v_gene: TRBV11-3
j_gene: TRBJ2-1
abundance: .
CDR3aa: CASSFSSGSNDEQFF
CDR3nt: TGTGCCAGCAGCTTCTCTAGCGGGAGTAACGATGAGCAGTTCTTC

len: 13
d_gene: .
v_gene: TRBV9
j_gene: TRBJ2-7
abundance: .
CDR3aa: CASSVGDSYEQYF
CDR3nt: TGTGCCAGCAGCGTGGGGGACTCCTACGAGCAGTACTTC

len: 14
d_gene: .
v_gene: TRBV5-4
j_gene: TRBJ1-1
abundance: .
CDR3aa: CASSLYRRNTEAFF
CDR3nt: TGTGCCAGCAGCTTGTACAGAAGGAACACTGAAGCTTTCTTT

len: 19
d_gene: .
v_gene: TRBV2
j_gene: TRBJ1-3
abundance: .
CDR3aa: CASSFTLSPPRAGGNTIYF
CDR3nt: TGTGCCAGCAGCTTCACCCTTTCCCCCCCGAGGGCGGGAGGAAACACCATATATTTT

len: 14
d_gene: .
v_gene: TRBV19
j_gene: TRBJ1-5
abundance: few
CDR3aa: CASSIAGVNQPQHF
CDR3nt: TGTGCCAGTAGTATTGCAGGGGTCAATCAGCCCCAGCATTTT